What follows are 11 T cell receptor beta chains derived from one specimen sequenced in a study of T cell clones after liver transplantation. Profiled with immunoSEQ multiplex PCR; TCRdb holds only in-frame clones, not every one. The data hold about 75,000 clones, with approximately 80% observed a single time. The sample here was CD4+ T cells from blood, taken less than 50 months after liver transplant. The source is a human patient who received a liver transplant. Some T cells may originate from the graft donor.

The gene calls are TRBV10-3 and TRBJ2-2; 13 bases match TRBD2. From germline, CDR1 is ENHRY and CDR2 SYGVKD. CDR3 length: 17 residues. Germline trimming cut 4 bases from V and 3 bases from J; bases unmatched to any gene: 5. Here the CDR3 reads CAISVSGTSGDTGELFF. CDR3 nucleotide sequence: TGTGCCATCAGTGTTTCCGGGACTAGCGGGGACACCGGGGAGCTGTTTTTT.

This chain joins TRBV4-3 and TRBJ1-6; D unresolved. V lost 6 bases to trimming and J lost 2 bases, with 11 bases between them. Germline assignment: CDR1 LGHNA and CDR2 YSLEER. The CDR3 is made up of 15 amino acids. CDR3 residues: CASRAFSAYNSPLHF. CDR3 coding DNA: TGCGCCAGCAGAGCGTTTAGCGCCTATAATTCACCCCTCCACTTT.

Notes on this clone: This sample also contains other DNA sequences that code for the same CDR3. This chain connects TRBV2 to TRBJ2-5, with unresolved D. Germline CDR1 is SNHLY and CDR2 is FYNNEI. There are 10 residues in the CDR3. Trimming stripped 8 bases from V and 5 bases from J, with 6 bases between. The chain's CDR3 is CASSRETQYF. The CDR3 DNA follows: TGTGCCAGCTCTAGGGAGACCCAGTACTTC.

The chain uses TRBV7-2 and TRBJ2-5; 9 nucleotides align to TRBD2. The CDR3 contains 15 residues. The junction had 11 bases not matched to a gene; V was cut back by 8 bases and J by 4 bases. CDR1 and CDR2 (germline): SGHTA, FQGNSA. CDR3 bases: TGTGCCAGCTCTCGTAGCGGGAGTGTCGGAGAGACCCAGTACTTC. Its protein is CASSRSGSVGETQYF.

The chain links TRBV7-3 to TRBJ1-2; TRBD1 might be the D (5 bases). Per germline, CDR1 SGHTA and CDR2 FQGTGA. V shed 5 bases and J shed 5 bases, with 12 bases lying between them. This CDR3 is 13 amino acids long. DNA of the CDR3: TGTGCCAGCAGCCCCGGCCGGGGGTATGGCTACACCTTC. This gives the protein CASSPGRGYGYTF.

J is TRBJ2-3 and V is TRBV15; 8 bases are shared with TRBD2. The CDR3 loop spans 16 amino acids. The germline gives CDR1 LNHNV, CDR2 YYDKDF (reference sequence). The junction had 5 bases not matched to a gene; V was cut back by 1 base and J by 2 bases. CDR3 DNA: TGTGCCACCAGCAGAGTAGCGGGGAAGGCCACAGATACGCAGTATTTT. Its translation: CATSRVAGKATDTQYF.

This clone was seen once. The chain is built from TRBV5-4 and TRBJ2-2; possible D gene TRBD1, 8 bases. Trimming cost V 4 bases and J 4 bases, with 14 bases left between them. CDR1 is SGHNT, CDR2 YYREEE, per germline (reference sequence). CDR3 length equals 15 residues. Here the CDR3 reads CASSPGGGGTGELFF. In DNA, the CDR3 is TGTGCCAGCAGCCCAGGGGGCGGGGGCACCGGGGAGCTGTTTTTT.

This sequence joins TRBV6-6 and TRBJ2-1, with D possibly being TRBD2 (5 bases). This CDR3 has 15 residues. The V end lost 10 bases, the J end lost 7 bases, and 23 bases lay between the germline ends. The germline V gene has CDR1 MNHNY and CDR2 SVGAGI (reference sequence). The CDR3 reads CATRTTSTWRNEQFF. Here the CDR3 DNA reads TGTGCCACCCGAACCACTTCGACATGGAGGAATGAGCAGTTCTTC.

This sequence joins TRBV21-1 and TRBJ1-5. TRBV21-1 is a documented pseudogene. The CDR3 covers 17 residues. The DNA for the CDR3 is TGTGCCAGCAGCCTTACGTCGAGAATAGGGAGCAATCAGCCCCAGCATTTT. Amino acid sequence: CASSLTSRIGSNQPQHF.

In DNA, the CDR3 is TGTGCCAGCAGCGTAGTTAGCGGGACCGGGGAGCTGTTTTTT. Translating gives CASSVVSGTGELFF. The rearrangement links TRBV9 to TRBJ2-2; TRBD2 matches at 7 bases. The V gene's germline CDR1 is SGDLS and CDR2 YYNGEE. Trimming cost V 0 bases and J 5 bases; bases outside gene matches: 1. CDR3 length equals 14 residues.

The chain employs TRBV9 and TRBJ2-7, with unresolved D. Germline V CDR1 and CDR2: SGDLS, YYNGEE. V lost 6 bases, J lost 3 bases, and 13 bases lay in between. The CDR3 runs to 13 residues. The chain's CDR3 is CASTSAPFYEQYF. DNA for the CDR3: TGTGCCAGCACCTCAGCCCCCTTCTACGAGCAGTACTTC.